Reported below is one T cell receptor (beta chain). The CDR3 covers 15 residues. Trimming took off 7 bases at V and 11 bases at J, with 26 bases between the two ends. Germline V gene sequence: CDR1 SGHRS, CDR2 YFSETQ. Generated by immunoSEQ multiplex PCR, the TCRdb table keeps only in-frame clones and is missing some. The data contain roughly 50,000 clones, about three quarters of them singletons. The sample belongs to a study of memory CD4+ T cells and cytomegalovirus serostatus. Single viable CD3+CD4+CD8-CD45RO+ cells were sorted as the memory CD4+ T cells. Sequencing input: memory CD4+ T cells from blood. The sequence came from an adult in good health and CMV-seronegative. This chain links TRBV5-1 with TRBJ2-3; D may be TRBD1 (5 bases). The CDR3, as DNA: TGCGCCAGCTCTGACACCATTAGACGGCCCCAGGGGCAGTATTTT. Amino acids: CASSDTIRRPQGQYF.